Detailed here is one T cell receptor (beta chain). This record comes from a study of control samples from healthy donors and cancer patients. Some clones are missing from TCRdb's copy, which holds only in-frame ones; the method was immunoSEQ multiplex PCR. The sample records about 40,000 clones, about 89% being singletons. The ends were cut back, 0 bases at V and 7 bases at J, with 10 bases in the middle. The CDR3 contains 13 residues. In germline, CDR1 is SGHRS, CDR2 YFSETQ. The chain employs TRBV5-1 and TRBJ1-1; D is possibly TRBD1 (5 bases). The clonotype was recovered from an older woman with lung cancer. Sequencing was done on a sample of PBMCs. The CDR3 region is CASSLGDGSEAFF. The CDR3 DNA sequence: TGCGCCAGCAGCTTGGGGGACGGCAGTGAAGCTTTCTTT.